A single sample gave rise to the 11 T cell receptor beta chains below, sequenced in a study of cytomegalovirus exposure and HLA in healthy donors. The PCR employed 60 Vbeta primers together with 13 Jbeta primers. Produced via immunoSEQ multiplex PCR; TCRdb's table is partial and in-frame only. Here the sample spans some 200,000 clones, approximately 70% being singletons. Sequencing input: PBMCs. The receptors come from a woman in her twenties or thirties in good health and CMV-seronegative.

This chain joins TRBV29-1 and TRBJ1-4; perhaps TRBD1 as D (5 bases). Germline V gene sequence: CDR1 SQVTM, CDR2 ANQGSEA. The CDR3 runs to 15 residues. V was cut by 6 bases and J by 8 bases, with 22 bases left in between. The DNA for the CDR3 is TGCAGCGTGGCCCCGGGAGGGGTTGCGAACGAAAAACTGTTTTTT. Residues: CSVAPGGVANEKLFF.

This clone was seen a handful of times. The chain couples TRBV6-6 to TRBJ2-7, with D unclear. Germline loops: CDR1 MNHNY, CDR2 SVGAGI (reference sequence). CDR3 length equals 14 residues. Deletions cut 2 bases from V and 0 bases from J, with 8 bases between. CDR3 residues: CASSYVRSSYEQYF. The CDR3 DNA reads TGTGCCAGCAGTTACGTAAGGAGCTCCTACGAGCAGTACTTC.

The chain carries TRBV5-4 and TRBJ2-2; 8 bases are shared with TRBD1. V lost 1 base to trimming and J lost 6 bases; unmatched junction nucleotides: 11. The germline V gene has CDR1 SGHNT and CDR2 YYREEE (reference sequence). This CDR3 is built from 17 residues. Written as DNA, the CDR3 is TGTGCCAGCAGCTTGTTAGGACAGGGTGGCGTGGCCGGGGAGCTGTTTTTT. Its protein product is CASSLLGQGGVAGELFF.

As for this clone: This specimen includes other DNA sequences encoding the same CDR3. The chain is built from TRBV7-2 and TRBJ2-7; weak D call: TRBD2 (6 bases). CDR1 is SGHTA and CDR2 is FQGNSA in the germline V gene. The CDR3 consists of 12 residues. Between the trimmed V and J ends, which lost 5 bases and 6 bases, there was a span of 11 bases. CDR3 sequence reads: CASSPGTREQYF. Written as DNA, the CDR3 is TGTGCCAGCAGCCCTGGGACTCGCGAGCAGTACTTC.

The rearrangement joins TRBV19 to TRBJ1-5; D gene ambiguous. The CDR3 extends over 12 amino acids. Trimming shortened V by 4 bases and J by 4 bases, and 5 bases separated the two germline ends. Germline lookup yields CDR1 LNHDA and CDR2 SQIVND (reference sequence). The CDR3 loop is CASSTGNQPQHF. The CDR3 DNA reads as TGTGCCAGTAGTACGGGGAATCAGCCCCAGCATTTT.

This chain connects TRBV6-1 to TRBJ2-7; maybe TRBD1 (6 bases). Deletions cut 3 bases from V and 10 bases from J, with 13 bases between. From germline, CDR1 is MNHNS and CDR2 SASEGT. The CDR3 extends over 12 amino acids. The CDR3 DNA reads TGTGCCAGCAGTGACCTACCAGGGGCTCAGTACTTC. This sequence encodes CASSDLPGAQYF.

This clone turned up a few times. This chain links TRBV4-3 with TRBJ2-6; 7 nucleotides line up with TRBD1. CDR3 length equals 19 residues. The trim removed 4 bases at V and 0 bases at J, leaving 12 bases unmatched. Germline loops: CDR1 LGHNA, CDR2 YSLEER. In nucleotides, the CDR3 is TGCGCCAGCAGCCCGGTTCAACCGGGACAGAGCTCTGGGGCCAACGTCCTGACTTTC. Protein: CASSPVQPGQSSGANVLTF.

The J gene is TRBJ1-2, the V gene TRBV28; D possibly corresponds to TRBD1 (6 bases). Germline CDR1 MDHEN, CDR2 SYDVKM. V gave up 5 bases and J gave up 8 bases, with 18 bases separating them. This CDR3 has 14 residues. CDR3 sequence reads: CASSPEAGAGGYTF. Here the CDR3 DNA reads TGTGCCAGCAGTCCAGAAGCGGGGGCAGGGGGCTACACCTTC.

The chain is built from TRBV4-2 and TRBJ2-3, with TRBD2 matching 8 bases. CDR1 LGHNA and CDR2 YNFKEQ come from the germline V gene. Losses at the gene ends were 1 base for V and 1 base for J; bases not matched to a gene: 4. The CDR3 covers 16 residues. In DNA, the CDR3 is TGTGCCAGCAGCCAAGCCGCAGCGGGAGGCACAGATACGCAGTATTTT. Protein product: CASSQAAAGGTDTQYF.

This clone was seen a handful of times. The chain joins TRBV6-1 to TRBJ2-7, with 7 bases matching TRBD1. The V gene end was trimmed by 2 bases and the J gene end by 4 bases; junction bases not matched to a gene: 2. The length of the CDR3 is 13 residues. Germline lookup yields CDR1 MNHNS and CDR2 SASEGT. CDR3 protein: CASSEYRGYEQYF. The CDR3 DNA sequence: TGTGCCAGCAGTGAATACAGGGGATACGAGCAGTACTTC.

The chain uses TRBV19 and TRBJ1-5; possible D gene TRBD1, 6 bases. V lost 2 bases to trimming and J lost 3 bases, with 14 bases between them. This CDR3 is built from 16 residues. The germline V gene encodes CDR1 LNHDA and CDR2 SQIVND (reference sequence). The CDR3 sequence: CASSIRGGAINQPQHF. The DNA for the CDR3 is TGTGCCAGTAGTATAAGGGGGGGGGCGATCAATCAGCCCCAGCATTTT.